The 23 T cell receptor beta chains reported below all come from one sample, sequenced in a study of T cell changes during pregnancy in multiple sclerosis. Clones were read by immunoSEQ multiplex PCR, and TCRdb kept only the in-frame ones, dropping some. The sample lists roughly 37,000 clones, over 80% occurring once. The sequences come from CD8+ T cells from peripheral blood mononuclear cells, collected before pregnancy. All receptors come from a female donor with multiple sclerosis, enrolled in a pregnancy study.

This rearrangement joins TRBV9 to TRBJ1-1, with 8 bases aligning to TRBD1. Germline V lookup: CDR1 SGDLS, CDR2 YYNGEE. Germline trimming cut 4 bases from V and 3 bases from J; bases unmatched to any gene: 5. This CDR3 has 14 residues. The CDR3 is CASSKGQGHTEAFF. DNA for the CDR3: TGTGCCAGCAGCAAAGGACAGGGACACACTGAAGCTTTCTTT.

This clone was seen a handful of times. The J gene is TRBJ1-1, the V gene TRBV14; D uncertain. The CDR3 runs to 16 residues. Trimming shortened V by 1 base and J by 1 base, and 13 bases separated the two germline ends. Germline loops: CDR1 SGHDN, CDR2 FVKESK. The CDR3 loop is CASSQGSEIENTEAFF. CDR3 coding DNA: TGTGCCAGCAGCCAAGGGTCGGAGATAGAGAACACTGAAGCTTTCTTT.

About this clone: Distinct nucleotide sequences in the sample also encode this CDR3. The CDR3 bases are TGTGCCAGTAGTCCAGGCCCGTACGAGCAGTACTTC. Amino acid sequence: CASSPGPYEQYF. The chain joins TRBV19 to TRBJ2-7; no clear D gene. The length of the CDR3 is 12 residues. Per germline, CDR1 LNHDA and CDR2 SQIVND (reference sequence). Trimming stripped 5 bases from V and 4 bases from J, with 9 bases between.

The chain combines TRBV7-9 with TRBJ2-2; 7 bases fit TRBD1. The V and J ends lost 4 bases and 8 bases, in that order; junction bases with no gene match: 10. The CDR3 is 15 residues long. Germline V lookup: CDR1 SEHNR, CDR2 FQNEAQ (reference sequence). CDR3 bases: TGTGCCAGCAGCTCGAAAGTAAACAGGGGTGGGGAGCTGTTTTTT. Its translation is CASSSKVNRGGELFF.

Concerning this clone: At one boundary the junction diverges from the germline segment, which might be a read error. V usage is TRBV7-9 and J usage is TRBJ1-1; D may be TRBD1 (6 bases). The CDR3 spans 13 residues. Germline CDR1 reads SEHNR; CDR2 reads FQNEAQ (reference sequence). The CDR3 nucleotides are TGTGCCAGCAGGTTAGGGGGAGGGGTTGAAGCTTTCTTT. Translating gives CASRLGGGVEAFF.

The V gene is TRBV5-8, the J gene TRBJ2-2; 7 bases fit TRBD1. Trimming took 5 bases from V and 5 from J; bases not matched to a gene: 15. This CDR3 has 17 residues. The germline V gene has CDR1 SGHTS and CDR2 YDEGEE. CDR3 residues: CASRLLFTTGETGELFF. Written as DNA, the CDR3 is TGTGCCAGCAGGCTGCTGTTCACCACAGGGGAAACCGGGGAGCTGTTTTTT.

The rearrangement joins TRBV2 to TRBJ1-1, with D unresolved. CDR1 SNHLY and CDR2 FYNNEI come from the germline V gene. This CDR3 spans 13 amino acids. V shed 8 bases and J shed 7 bases, with 17 bases lying between them. The CDR3 DNA follows: TGTGCCAGCGGCCCCCATTCGGCGGATGAAGCTTTCTTT. This translates into CASGPHSADEAFF.

The chain is built from TRBV2 and TRBJ2-7, with a tentative D call TRBD1 (6 bases). V was shortened by 2 bases and J by 1 base, with 6 bases between the two germline ends. The CDR3 covers 13 residues. Germline V lookup: CDR1 SNHLY, CDR2 FYNNEI. CDR3 coding DNA: TGTGCCAGCAGTGAAAGGGGGTCCTACGAGCAGTACTTC. Its protein product is CASSERGSYEQYF.

The rearrangement uses TRBV30 and TRBJ2-7; D possibly corresponds to TRBD2 (5 bases). Germline loops: CDR1 GTSNPN, CDR2 SVGIG (reference sequence). V was pared by 8 bases and J by 4 bases, with 15 bases between. The CDR3 is 12 amino acids. CDR3 sequence (DNA): TGTGCCGGTCATGGGCGGGTGTACGAGCAGTACTTC. This encodes CAGHGRVYEQYF.

The chain joins TRBV5-4 to TRBJ2-5, with D possibly being TRBD2 (5 bases). The ends were cut back, 4 bases at V and 3 bases at J, with 16 bases in the middle. This CDR3 has 15 residues. Germline V gene data show CDR1 as SGHNT and CDR2 as YYREEE (reference sequence). The CDR3 reads CASSLGPGLKETQYF. CDR3 DNA sequence: TGTGCCAGCAGCCTCGGCCCCGGACTGAAAGAGACCCAGTACTTC.

V and J are TRBV27 and TRBJ2-1, with a possible D match to TRBD1 (5 bases). This CDR3 has 14 amino acids. Trimming shortened V by 2 bases and J by 2 bases, and 7 bases separated the two germline ends. Germline lookup yields CDR1 MNHEY and CDR2 SMNVEV (reference sequence). The CDR3 spells CASSLGATYNEQFF. The CDR3 DNA reads TGTGCCAGCAGTTTAGGGGCAACCTACAATGAGCAGTTCTTC.

The rearrangement joins TRBV28 to TRBJ2-3; no clear D. V dropped 3 bases and J dropped 4 bases, with 20 bases sitting between them. The CDR3 sequence is 17 residues long. The germline V gene encodes CDR1 MDHEN and CDR2 SYDVKM. DNA of the CDR3: TGTGCCAGCAGTTTCCCCCAGGCAAGGCTTTCGGCAGATACGCAGTATTTT. Translated: CASSFPQARLSADTQYF.

The chain carries TRBV6-5 and TRBJ2-7; TRBD1 matches at 9 bases. Germline CDR1 reads MNHEY; CDR2 reads SVGAGI. After removal of 0 bases from V and 3 bases from J, the junction contained 0 bases not matched to a gene. The CDR3 consists of 14 residues. The DNA for the CDR3 is TGTGCCAGCAGTTACTCGACAGGGGGCTACGAGCAGTACTTC. Amino acid sequence: CASSYSTGGYEQYF.

The chain joins TRBV19 to TRBJ2-2, with D possibly being TRBD2 (6 bases). Trimming pared 4 bases from V and 1 base from J, leaving 10 bases between. This CDR3 has 15 residues. The germline CDR1 and CDR2 sequences are LNHDA and SQIVND (reference sequence). For the CDR3, the DNA is TGTGCCAGTAGTACCGCGGGGATGAACACCGGGGAGCTGTTTTTT. Its translation is CASSTAGMNTGELFF.

This clone was found once. This chain joins TRBV2 and TRBJ1-1; 8 positions agree with TRBD1. Trimming cost V 6 bases and J 10 bases; bases outside gene matches: 4. This CDR3 has 11 amino acids. Germline CDR1 SNHLY, CDR2 FYNNEI. DNA of the CDR3: TGTGCCAGCAGACCCGGGACAGGAGCTTTCTTT. This sequence encodes CASRPGTGAFF.

V usage is TRBV27 and J usage is TRBJ1-1, with D perhaps matching TRBD1 (5 bases). CDR3 size: 14 residues. Germline CDR1 is MNHEY and CDR2 is SMNVEV (reference sequence). V shed 2 bases and J shed 7 bases, with 14 bases lying between them. The CDR3 region has the DNA TGTGCCAGCAGTTTAAGGCGGGTGGGGGGTGAAGCTTTCTTT. Translation gives CASSLRRVGGEAFF.

V usage is TRBV5-1 and J usage is TRBJ1-3; maybe TRBD1 (6 bases). V lost 2 bases to trimming and J lost 4 bases, with 13 bases between them. This CDR3 is 15 amino acids long. CDR1 and CDR2 (germline): SGHRS, YFSETQ. CDR3 nucleotide sequence: TGCGCCAGCAGCTTAGACAGGCCCGTCGGAAACACCATATATTTT. Protein sequence: CASSLDRPVGNTIYF.

Here the CDR3 reads CASSFPRSGKKAFF. In nucleotides, the CDR3 is TGTGCCAGCAGCTTCCCGAGATCAGGCAAAAAAGCTTTCTTT. This chain connects TRBV7-2 to TRBJ1-1; D uncertain. Germline V gene data show CDR1 as SGHTA and CDR2 as FQGNSA. The ends were cut back, 3 bases at V and 9 bases at J, with 17 bases in the middle. CDR3 length equals 14 residues. Together with reference TRBV7-2 and TRBJ1-1, the CDR3 gives the full variable domain: GAGVSQSPSNKVTEKGKDVELRCDPISGHTALYWYRQSLGQGLEFLIYFQGNSAPDKSGLPSDRFSAERTGGSVSTLTIQRTQQEDSAVYLCASSFPRSGKKAFFGQGTRLTVV.

The rearrangement links TRBV28 to TRBJ2-3; 8 bases fit TRBD2. The CDR3 has 15 residues. Germline CDR1 is MDHEN and CDR2 is SYDVKM. Germline trimming cut 8 bases from V and 5 bases from J; bases unmatched to any gene: 12. DNA for the CDR3: TGTGCCAGCTTTCCGGGGCTAGCGGGTGAAGATACGCAGTATTTT. It yields the protein CASFPGLAGEDTQYF.

This clone was found a few times. The rearrangement uses TRBV9 and TRBJ1-2; 10 nucleotides line up with TRBD1. CDR1 is SGDLS and CDR2 is YYNGEE in the germline V gene. CDR3 size: 14 residues. V gave up 3 bases and J gave up 8 bases; unmatched junction bases: 7. The CDR3, as DNA: TGTGCCAGCAGCGAGACAGGGGGCGCAGGGGGCTACACCTTC. Amino acids: CASSETGGAGGYTF.

This clone appeared once. The rearrangement uses TRBV6-1 and TRBJ2-7, with TRBD1 identical over 12 bases. Germline V gene lookup returns CDR1 MNHNS and CDR2 SASEGT. This CDR3 is 17 amino acids long. J was trimmed by 3 bases and V by 1 base; bases with no gene match: 7. CDR3 region: CASSEVPGQGAFYEQYF. In DNA form, the CDR3 reads TGTGCCAGCAGTGAAGTCCCGGGACAGGGGGCCTTCTACGAGCAGTACTTC.

The V gene is TRBV13, the J gene TRBJ1-1, with a tentative D call TRBD1 (5 bases). Per the germline V gene, CDR1 is PRHDT and CDR2 is FYEKMQ (reference sequence). CDR3 length: 15 residues. V lost 0 bases, J lost 5 bases, and 13 bases lay in between. This chain's CDR3 is CASSLGRGAGTEAFF. The CDR3 bases are TGTGCCAGCAGCTTAGGGCGTGGGGCTGGGACTGAAGCTTTCTTT.

CDR3 DNA sequence: TGTGCCAGCAGTTCCCCCCGGGACTACCAAGAGACCCAGTACTTC. This translates into CASSSPRDYQETQYF. V is TRBV28 and J is TRBJ2-5, with D maybe TRBD2 (6 bases). Germline V lookup: CDR1 MDHEN, CDR2 SYDVKM. CDR3 size: 15 residues. Trimming cost V 4 bases and J 0 bases, with 12 bases left between them.